This T cell receptor (beta chain) was documented in a study of OX40 agonist ivuxolimab in advanced cancers. Only in-frame clones appear in the TCRdb table, and some are missing; sequencing was by immunoSEQ multiplex PCR. Among around 16,000 clones listed, almost 85% were seen once. V gave up 3 bases and J gave up 0 bases, with 9 bases separating them. Germline V gene data show CDR1 as LNHDA and CDR2 as SQIVND (reference sequence). This CDR3 contains 15 residues. This rearrangement joins TRBV19 to TRBJ1-5; D is ambiguous. The clonotype was recovered from an adult with an advanced solid tumor such as melanoma, head and neck, liver or kidney cancer. Sample: CD4+ or CD8+ T cells sorted from blood, taken in a trial of the OX40 agonist ivuxolimab. CDR3 DNA sequence: TGTGCCAGTAGTATCCCGGACTATAGCAATCAGCCCCAGCATTTT. Translating gives CASSIPDYSNQPQHF.